The 19 T cell receptor beta chains in this list originate from one sample, sequenced in a study of blood T cell repertoires in COVID-19 (dated by TCRdb to the early 2020s). To prepare the library, the immunoSEQ multiplex PCR assay was applied. The table comes from immuneACCESS by way of TCRdb, which keeps in-frame sequences with V and J called. Part of the clones is missing from these tables; in studies checked, under half for an unresolved V gene and the rest for unknown reasons. In this sample the table shows about 270,000 clones, about 88% of which occur a single time. Over 10% of the sample goes to the ten largest clones. Sequencing input: peripheral blood. Receptors were obtained from a woman in her 70s with COVID-19, enrolled during active disease.

The V and J genes are TRBV21-1 and TRBJ2-1; the DNA was not compared with TRBD1, the D call given in the table. TRBV21-1 is given as a pseudogene. This CDR3 has 15 residues. The DNA for the CDR3 is TGTGCCAGCAGCCATTCCAGGGGCGCAAACAATGAGCAGTTCTTC. Encoded protein: CASSHSRGANNEQFF.

The rearrangement uses TRBV11-2 and TRBJ2-5; 9 bases agree with TRBD1. V shed 5 bases and J 12 bases; nucleotides not matched to a gene: 7. The germline V gene encodes CDR1 SGHAT and CDR2 FQNNGV. The CDR3 totals 12 residues. The CDR3 DNA follows: TGTGCCAGCAGCCGGTCGGGGACAGGGAAGTACTTC. It specifies CASSRSGTGKYF.

This chain uses TRBV6-5 with TRBJ1-1, with a tentative D call TRBD1 (6 bases). The germline gives CDR1 MNHEY, CDR2 SVGAGI. V was cut by 4 bases and J by 8 bases, with 11 bases left in between. The CDR3 contains 12 residues. CDR3 region: CASSFLGQEAFF. The CDR3 bases are TGTGCCAGCAGTTTCCTCGGACAGGAAGCTTTCTTT.

The J gene is TRBJ1-4, the V gene TRBV24-1; D is undetermined. V was trimmed by 3 bases and J by 14 bases, leaving 12 bases between them. This CDR3 comprises 12 residues. Germline V gives CDR1 KGHDR, CDR2 SFDVKD. This CDR3 is CATSDRAGNLFF. The CDR3 DNA reads TGTGCCACCAGTGATAGGGCCGGGAACCTGTTTTTT.

A remark on this clone: Additional DNA sequences in this sample encode the identical CDR3. V gene TRBV30 combines with J gene TRBJ1-5; a possible D gene is TRBD1 (5 bases). The CDR3 runs 13 residues. Trimming removed 0 bases at V and 7 bases at J, with 10 bases between. Per the germline V gene, CDR1 is GTSNPN and CDR2 is SVGIG (reference sequence). Written as DNA, the CDR3 is TGTGCCTGGAGTGTGCAGGGAGGGCAGCCCCAGCATTTT. This codes for CAWSVQGGQPQHF.

CDR3 DNA sequence: TGTGCCAGCAGCACGGGACTAGTAAAATCTGGGGAGCTGTTTTTT. It encodes CASSTGLVKSGELFF. The V call is TRBV5-6, the J call TRBJ2-2, with TRBD2 matching 8 bases. The CDR3 has 15 residues. Germline CDR1 is SGHDT and CDR2 is YYEEEE. Trimming at V came to 4 bases and at J to 8 bases, leaving 10 bases not matched to a gene. Looking up the rest from reference TRBV5-6 and TRBJ2-2 gives the full variable domain: DAGVTQSPTHLIKTRGQQVTLRCSPKSGHDTVSWYQQALGQGPQFIFQYYEEEERQRGNFPDRFSGHQFPNYSSELNVNALLLGDSALYLCASSTGLVKSGELFFGEGSRLTVL.

The chain couples TRBV3-1 (or the pseudogene TRBV3-2) to TRBJ2-1, with TRBD1 identical over 8 bases. In germline, CDR1 is LGHDT, CDR2 YNNKEL (reference sequence). The CDR3 contains 13 residues. Trimming took 8 bases from V and 5 from J; bases not matched to a gene: 5. Written as DNA, the CDR3 is TGTGCCAGCGGGGGACAGGTTAACAATGAGCAGTTCTTC. As protein: CASGGQVNNEQFF.

This chain uses TRBV9 with TRBJ2-3; 8 bases line up with TRBD2. The V and J ends lost 4 bases and 2 bases, in that order; junction bases with no gene match: 9. Germline CDR1 and CDR2: SGDLS and YYNGEE. This CDR3 has 16 residues. The DNA for the CDR3 is TGTGCCAGCAGCCCGAGCGGGGGCCGTTACACAGATACGCAGTATTTT. Translated: CASSPSGGRYTDTQYF.

This chain connects TRBV29-1 to TRBJ1-4, with 9 bases lining up with TRBD1. The J segment lost 8 bases and the V segment lost 7 bases, leaving 8 bases of the junction unmatched. Germline CDR1 is SQVTM and CDR2 is ANQGSEA. This CDR3 spans 13 amino acids. CDR3 in DNA: TGCAGCGGATCGACAGGGGGGGGAGAAAAACTGTTTTTT. Translating it yields CSGSTGGGEKLFF.

The V and J genes are TRBV3-1 (or the pseudogene TRBV3-2) and TRBJ2-3, with TRBD2 matching over 16 bases. The CDR3 is 20 amino acids. Germline-derived CDR1 and CDR2 are LGHDT and YNNKEL (reference sequence). J gave up 1 base and V 2 bases, and 9 bases lay outside the gene matches. As DNA, the CDR3 is TGTGCCAGCAGCCAACTGTGGGGACTAGCGGGGGGGGAAGGCACAGATACGCAGTATTTT. This encodes CASSQLWGLAGGEGTDTQYF.

This clone was observed once. The chain links TRBV29-1 to TRBJ1-1, with D unresolved. Germline loops: CDR1 SQVTM, CDR2 ANQGSEA. CDR3 length: 13 amino acids. The ends were cut back, 4 bases at V and 1 base at J, with 10 bases in the middle. Here the CDR3 reads CSVVPWANTEAFF. The DNA of the CDR3 is TGCAGCGTTGTTCCGTGGGCGAACACTGAAGCTTTCTTT.

The chain links TRBV19 to TRBJ1-2, with D tentatively TRBD1 (5 bases). The CDR3 consists of 13 residues. The V end was cut by 2 bases, the J end by 6 bases, with 10 bases between. Germline V gene data show CDR1 as LNHDA and CDR2 as SQIVND (reference sequence). As DNA, the CDR3 is TGTGCCAGTAGTATAACGACAGTAGATGGCTACACCTTC. Translating it yields CASSITTVDGYTF.

The V call is TRBV3-1 (or the pseudogene TRBV3-2), the J call TRBJ1-2; TRBD1 is a possible D gene (6 bases). V dropped 4 bases and J dropped 8 bases, with 11 bases sitting between them. Looked up from germline, CDR1 is LGHDT and CDR2 is YNNKEL (reference sequence). There are 12 residues in the CDR3. CDR3 bases: TGTGCCAGCAGCCCTGACAGGCGGGGCTACACCTTC. This encodes CASSPDRRGYTF.

The chain couples TRBV13 to TRBJ2-1; 9 bases fit TRBD1. This CDR3 comprises 17 residues. After removal of 3 bases from V and 8 bases from J, the junction contained 14 bases not matched to a gene. Germline lookup yields CDR1 PRHDT and CDR2 FYEKMQ (reference sequence). CDR3 nucleotides: TGTGCCAGCAGCTTGGGGTCCTTACAGGGGGCGAGGGATGAGCAGTTCTTC. Translated, it gives CASSLGSLQGARDEQFF.

The gene calls are TRBV6-1 and TRBJ2-4; D gene uncertain. V gave up 3 bases and J gave up 9 bases, with 15 bases separating them. In germline, CDR1 is MNHNS, CDR2 SASEGT. This CDR3 has 14 residues. In DNA form, the CDR3 reads TGTGCCAGCAGTGACAACTTGTCCCTTCGCATTCAGTACTTC. Translating gives CASSDNLSLRIQYF.

This chain joins TRBV5-8 and TRBJ2-7; no clear D gene. Deletions cut 0 bases from V and 3 bases from J, with 10 bases between. Germline CDR1 reads SGHTS; CDR2 reads YDEGEE. CDR3 size: 14 residues. The chain's CDR3 is CASSLAGSDYEQYF. The CDR3 bases are TGTGCCAGCAGCTTGGCGGGTAGTGACTACGAGCAGTACTTC. The whole variable domain, filled in from reference TRBV5-8 and TRBJ2-7, reads EAGVTQSPTHLIKTRGQQATLRCSPISGHTSVYWYQQALGLGLQFLLWYDEGEERNRGNFPPRFSGRQFPNYSSELNVNALELEDSALYLCASSLAGSDYEQYFGPGTRLTVT.

This chain uses TRBV24-1 with TRBJ1-2; tentatively, D is TRBD1 (5 bases). CDR3 length equals 13 residues. Germline assignment: CDR1 KGHDR and CDR2 SFDVKD. The V end lost 4 bases, the J end lost 5 bases, and 10 bases lay between the germline ends. The DNA for the CDR3 is TGTGCCACCAGTGACCCCAGACAGTATGGCTACACCTTC. Residues: CATSDPRQYGYTF.

This chain joins TRBV19 and TRBJ1-5, with D maybe TRBD1 (6 bases). Germline CDR1 is LNHDA and CDR2 is SQIVND (reference sequence). This CDR3 contains 14 residues. V lost 4 bases to trimming and J lost 1 base, with 8 bases between them. The DNA for the CDR3 is TGTGCCAGTAGTAAACAGGGAAGCAATCAGCCCCAGCATTTT. This sequence encodes CASSKQGSNQPQHF.

The chain recombines TRBV7-9 with TRBJ2-7, with 7 positions matching TRBD1. The junction had 9 bases not matched to a gene; V was cut back by 7 bases and J by 6 bases. CDR3 length: 13 residues. Per the germline V gene, CDR1 is SEHNR and CDR2 is FQNEAQ (reference sequence). The DNA of the CDR3 is TGTGCCAGCATAAAAGGACAGGTGGGCGAGCAGTACTTC. The encoded protein is CASIKGQVGEQYF.